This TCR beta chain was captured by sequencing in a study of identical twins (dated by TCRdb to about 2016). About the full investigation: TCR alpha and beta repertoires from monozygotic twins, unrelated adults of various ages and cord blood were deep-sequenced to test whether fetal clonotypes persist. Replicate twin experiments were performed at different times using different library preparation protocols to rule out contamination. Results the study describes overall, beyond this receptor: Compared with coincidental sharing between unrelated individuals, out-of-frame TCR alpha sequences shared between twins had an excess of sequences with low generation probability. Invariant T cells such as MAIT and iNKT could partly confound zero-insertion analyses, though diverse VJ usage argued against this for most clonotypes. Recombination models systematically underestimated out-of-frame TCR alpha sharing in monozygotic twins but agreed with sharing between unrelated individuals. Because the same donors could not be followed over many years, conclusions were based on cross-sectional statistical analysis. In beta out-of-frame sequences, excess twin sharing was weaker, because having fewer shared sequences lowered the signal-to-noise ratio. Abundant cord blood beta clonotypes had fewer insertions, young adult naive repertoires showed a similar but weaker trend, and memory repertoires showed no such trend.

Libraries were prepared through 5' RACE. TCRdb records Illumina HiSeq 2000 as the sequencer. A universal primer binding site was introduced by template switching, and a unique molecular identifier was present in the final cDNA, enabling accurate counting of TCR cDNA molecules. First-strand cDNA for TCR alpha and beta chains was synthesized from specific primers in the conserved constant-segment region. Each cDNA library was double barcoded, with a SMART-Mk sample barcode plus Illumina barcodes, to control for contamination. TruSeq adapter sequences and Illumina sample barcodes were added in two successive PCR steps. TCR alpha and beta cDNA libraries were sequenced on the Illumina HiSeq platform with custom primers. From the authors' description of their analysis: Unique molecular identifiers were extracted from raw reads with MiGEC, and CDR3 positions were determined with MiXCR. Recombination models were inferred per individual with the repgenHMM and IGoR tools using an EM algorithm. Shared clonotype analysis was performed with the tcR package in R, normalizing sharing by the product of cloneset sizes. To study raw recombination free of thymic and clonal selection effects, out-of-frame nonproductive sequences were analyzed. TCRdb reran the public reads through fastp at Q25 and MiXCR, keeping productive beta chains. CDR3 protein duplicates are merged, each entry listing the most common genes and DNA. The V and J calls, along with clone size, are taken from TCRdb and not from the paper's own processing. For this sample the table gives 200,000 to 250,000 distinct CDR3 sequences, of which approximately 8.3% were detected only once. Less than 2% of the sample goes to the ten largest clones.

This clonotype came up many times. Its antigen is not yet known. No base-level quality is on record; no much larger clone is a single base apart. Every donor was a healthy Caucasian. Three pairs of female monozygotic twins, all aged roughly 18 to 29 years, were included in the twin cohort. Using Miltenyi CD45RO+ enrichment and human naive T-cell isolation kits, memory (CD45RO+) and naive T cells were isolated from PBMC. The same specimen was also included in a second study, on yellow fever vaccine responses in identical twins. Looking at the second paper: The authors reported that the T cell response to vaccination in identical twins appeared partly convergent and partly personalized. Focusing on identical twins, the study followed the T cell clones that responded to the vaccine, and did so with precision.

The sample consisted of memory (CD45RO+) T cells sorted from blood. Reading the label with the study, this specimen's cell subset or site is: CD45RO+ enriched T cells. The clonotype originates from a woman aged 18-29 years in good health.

The DNA reads as follows: TGCAGTGCTAGAGATAACGGGAGAGCTTCCTACAATGAGCAGTTCTTC. It translates as CSARDNGRASYNEQFF. The V gene is TRBV20-1 and the J gene is TRBJ2-1, with TRBD2 tentatively as D gene (6 bases match). Reading from cysteine to phenylalanine, the CDR3 counts 16 amino acids. The CDR3 DNA has 48 bases and is translated from base 1. CDR1 DFQATT and CDR2 SNEGSKA were looked up in the germline V gene (reference sequence). Trimming at the junction amounts to 0 bases on V and 1 base on J, and the germline ends lie 13 bases apart.